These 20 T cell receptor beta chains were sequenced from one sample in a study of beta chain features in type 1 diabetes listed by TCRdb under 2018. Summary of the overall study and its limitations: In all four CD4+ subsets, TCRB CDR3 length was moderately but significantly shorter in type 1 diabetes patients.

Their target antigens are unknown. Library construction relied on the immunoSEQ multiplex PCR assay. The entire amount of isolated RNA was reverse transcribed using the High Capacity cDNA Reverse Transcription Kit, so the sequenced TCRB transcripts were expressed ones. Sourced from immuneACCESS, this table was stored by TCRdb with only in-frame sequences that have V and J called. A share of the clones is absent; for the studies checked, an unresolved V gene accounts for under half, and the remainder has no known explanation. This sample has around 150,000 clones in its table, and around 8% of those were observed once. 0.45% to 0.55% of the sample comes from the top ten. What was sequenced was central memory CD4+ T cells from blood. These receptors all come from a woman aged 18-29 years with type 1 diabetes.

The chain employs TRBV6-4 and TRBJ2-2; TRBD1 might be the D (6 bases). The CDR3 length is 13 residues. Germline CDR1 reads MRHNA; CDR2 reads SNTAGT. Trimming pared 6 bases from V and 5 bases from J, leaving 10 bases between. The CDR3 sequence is CASRTGYTGELFF. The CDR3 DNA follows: TGTGCCAGCAGAACAGGGTATACCGGGGAGCTGTTTTTT.

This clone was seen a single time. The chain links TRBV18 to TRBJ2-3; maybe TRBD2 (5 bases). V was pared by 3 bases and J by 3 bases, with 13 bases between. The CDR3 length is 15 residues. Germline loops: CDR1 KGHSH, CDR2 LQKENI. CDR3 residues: CASSPPRGRTDTQYF. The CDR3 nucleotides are TGTGCCAGCTCACCCCCCAGAGGGAGAACAGATACGCAGTATTTT.

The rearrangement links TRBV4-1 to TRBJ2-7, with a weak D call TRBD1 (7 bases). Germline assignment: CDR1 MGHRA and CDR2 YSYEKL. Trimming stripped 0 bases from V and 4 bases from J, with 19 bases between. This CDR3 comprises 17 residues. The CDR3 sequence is CASSQDVSGGMSYEQYF. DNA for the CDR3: TGCGCCAGCAGCCAAGACGTCTCAGGGGGGATGTCGTACGAGCAGTACTTC.

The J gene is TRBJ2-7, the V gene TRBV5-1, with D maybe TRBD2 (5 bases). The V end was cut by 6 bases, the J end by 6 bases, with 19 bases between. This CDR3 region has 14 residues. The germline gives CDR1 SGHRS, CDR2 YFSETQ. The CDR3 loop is CASTGLGARGEQYF. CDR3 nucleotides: TGCGCCAGCACTGGACTCGGCGCCCGGGGCGAGCAGTACTTC.

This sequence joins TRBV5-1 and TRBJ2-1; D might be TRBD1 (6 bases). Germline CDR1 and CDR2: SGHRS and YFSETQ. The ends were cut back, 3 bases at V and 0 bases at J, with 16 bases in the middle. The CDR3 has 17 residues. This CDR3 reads CASSSGDAGISYNEQFF. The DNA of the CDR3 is TGCGCCAGCAGCTCAGGGGATGCGGGCATCTCCTACAATGAGCAGTTCTTC.

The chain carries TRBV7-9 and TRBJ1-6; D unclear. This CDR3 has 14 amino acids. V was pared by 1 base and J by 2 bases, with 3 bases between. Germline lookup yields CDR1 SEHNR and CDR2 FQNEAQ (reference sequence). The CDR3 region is CASSLGPYNSPLHF. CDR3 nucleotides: TGTGCCAGCAGCTTAGGGCCCTATAATTCACCCCTCCACTTT.

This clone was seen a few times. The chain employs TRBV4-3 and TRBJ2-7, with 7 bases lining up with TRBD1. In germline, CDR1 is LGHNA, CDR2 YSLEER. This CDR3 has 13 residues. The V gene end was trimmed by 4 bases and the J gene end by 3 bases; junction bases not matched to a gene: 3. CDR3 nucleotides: TGCGCCAGCAGCCTCCGACAGGGCTACGAGCAGTACTTC. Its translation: CASSLRQGYEQYF.

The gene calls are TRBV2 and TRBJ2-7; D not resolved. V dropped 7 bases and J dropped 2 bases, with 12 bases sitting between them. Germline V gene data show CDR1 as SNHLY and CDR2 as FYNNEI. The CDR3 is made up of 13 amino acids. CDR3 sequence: CASTGGKTYEQYF. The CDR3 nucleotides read TGTGCCAGCACCGGCGGTAAGACCTACGAGCAGTACTTC. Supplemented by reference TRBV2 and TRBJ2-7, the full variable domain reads EPEVTQTPSHQVTQMGQEVILRCVPISNHLYFYWYRQILGQKVEFLVSFYNNEISEKSEIFDDQFSVERPDGSNFTLKIRSTKLEDSAMYFCASTGGKTYEQYFGPGTRLTVT.

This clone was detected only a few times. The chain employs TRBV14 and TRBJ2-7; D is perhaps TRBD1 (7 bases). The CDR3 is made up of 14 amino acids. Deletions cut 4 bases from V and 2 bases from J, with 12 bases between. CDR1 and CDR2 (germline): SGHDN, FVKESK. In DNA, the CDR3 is TGTGCCAGCAGCCGCCAGGGGGGACCCTACGAGCAGTACTTC. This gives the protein CASSRQGGPYEQYF. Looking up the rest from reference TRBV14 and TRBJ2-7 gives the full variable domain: EAGVTQFPSHSVIEKGQTVTLRCDPISGHDNLYWYRRVMGKEIKFLLHFVKESKQDESGMPNNRFLAERTGGTYSTLKVQPAELEDSGVYFCASSRQGGPYEQYFGPGTRLTVT.

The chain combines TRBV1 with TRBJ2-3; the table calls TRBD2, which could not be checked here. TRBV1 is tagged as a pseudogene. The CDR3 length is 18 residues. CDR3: CTSSRINRPRTSTDTQYF. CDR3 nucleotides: TGCACCAGCAGTCGTATAAACCGCCCGAGAACTAGCACAGATACGCAGTATTTT.

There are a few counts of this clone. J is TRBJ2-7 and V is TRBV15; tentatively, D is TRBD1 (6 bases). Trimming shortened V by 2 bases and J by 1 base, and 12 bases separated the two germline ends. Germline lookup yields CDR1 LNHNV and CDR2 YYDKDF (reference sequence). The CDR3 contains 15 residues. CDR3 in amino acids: CATSRNRVLSYEQYF. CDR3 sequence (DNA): TGTGCCACCAGCAGAAACAGGGTATTGTCCTACGAGCAGTACTTC.

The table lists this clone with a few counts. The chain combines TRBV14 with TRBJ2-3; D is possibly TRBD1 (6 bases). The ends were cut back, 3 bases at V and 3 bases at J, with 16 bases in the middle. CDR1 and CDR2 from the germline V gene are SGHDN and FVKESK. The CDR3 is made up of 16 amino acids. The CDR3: CASSQGRTALTDTQYF. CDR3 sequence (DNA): TGTGCCAGCAGCCAGGGTAGGACAGCTCTGACAGATACGCAGTATTTT.

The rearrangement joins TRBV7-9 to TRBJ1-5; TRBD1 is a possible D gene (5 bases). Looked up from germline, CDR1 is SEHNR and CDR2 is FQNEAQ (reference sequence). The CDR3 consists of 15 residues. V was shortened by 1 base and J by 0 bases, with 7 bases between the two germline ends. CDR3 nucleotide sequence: TGTGCCAGCAGCTTAGAGGGGTTTAGCAATCAGCCCCAGCATTTT. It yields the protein CASSLEGFSNQPQHF.

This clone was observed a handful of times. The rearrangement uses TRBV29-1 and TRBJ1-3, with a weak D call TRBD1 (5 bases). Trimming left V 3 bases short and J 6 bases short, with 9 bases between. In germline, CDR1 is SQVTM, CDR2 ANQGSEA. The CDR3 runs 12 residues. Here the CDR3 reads CSVDQGQNTIYF. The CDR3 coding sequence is TGCAGCGTTGACCAGGGTCAAAACACCATATATTTT. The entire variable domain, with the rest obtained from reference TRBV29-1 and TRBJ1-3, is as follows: SAVISQKPSRDICQRGTSLTIQCQVDSQVTMMFWYRQQPGQSLTLIATANQGSEATYESGFVIDKFPISRPNLTFSTLTVSNMSPEDSSIYLCSVDQGQNTIYFGEGSWLTVV.

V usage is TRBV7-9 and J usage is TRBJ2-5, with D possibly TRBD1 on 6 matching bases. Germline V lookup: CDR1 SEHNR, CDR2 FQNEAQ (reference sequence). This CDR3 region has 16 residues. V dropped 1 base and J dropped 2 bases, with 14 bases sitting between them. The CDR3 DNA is TGTGCCAGCAGCTTAGGGTCGACAGGCTCGCAAGAGACCCAGTACTTC. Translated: CASSLGSTGSQETQYF. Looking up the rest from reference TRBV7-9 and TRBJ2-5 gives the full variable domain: DTGVSQNPRHKITKRGQNVTFRCDPISEHNRLYWYRQTLGQGPEFLTYFQNEAQLEKSRLLSDRFSAERPKGSFSTLEIQRTEQGDSAMYLCASSLGSTGSQETQYFGPGTRLLVL.

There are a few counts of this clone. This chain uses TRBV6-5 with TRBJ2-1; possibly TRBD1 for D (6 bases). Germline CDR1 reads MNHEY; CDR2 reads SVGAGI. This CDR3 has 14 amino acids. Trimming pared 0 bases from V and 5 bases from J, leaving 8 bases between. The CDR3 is CASSYSYRDNEQFF. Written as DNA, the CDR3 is TGTGCCAGCAGTTACTCGTACAGGGACAATGAGCAGTTCTTC.

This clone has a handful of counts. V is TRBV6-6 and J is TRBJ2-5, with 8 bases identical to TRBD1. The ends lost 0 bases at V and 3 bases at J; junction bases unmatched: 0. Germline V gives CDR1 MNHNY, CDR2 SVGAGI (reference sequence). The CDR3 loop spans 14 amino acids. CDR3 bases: TGTGCCAGCAGTTACTCGACAGGGGAAGAGACCCAGTACTTC. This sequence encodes CASSYSTGEETQYF.

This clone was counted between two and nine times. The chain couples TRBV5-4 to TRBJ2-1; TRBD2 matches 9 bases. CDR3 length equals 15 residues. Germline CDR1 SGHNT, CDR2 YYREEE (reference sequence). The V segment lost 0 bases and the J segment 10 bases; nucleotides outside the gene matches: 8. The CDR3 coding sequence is TGTGCCAGCAGCTTGGGGGGGGGACTAGCAGGCGAGCAGTTCTTC. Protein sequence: CASSLGGGLAGEQFF.

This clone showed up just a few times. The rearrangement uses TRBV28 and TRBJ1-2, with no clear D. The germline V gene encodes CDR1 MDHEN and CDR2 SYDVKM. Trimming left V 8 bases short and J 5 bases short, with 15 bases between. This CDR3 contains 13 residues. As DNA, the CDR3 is TGTGCCAGCCGGGAAGCGGACGCTTATGGCTACACCTTC. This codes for CASREADAYGYTF.

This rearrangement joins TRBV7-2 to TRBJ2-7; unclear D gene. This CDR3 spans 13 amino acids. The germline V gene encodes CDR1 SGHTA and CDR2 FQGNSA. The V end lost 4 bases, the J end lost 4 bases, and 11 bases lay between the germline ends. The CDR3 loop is CASSWQPGYEQYF. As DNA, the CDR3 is TGTGCCAGCAGCTGGCAACCCGGGTACGAGCAGTACTTC.